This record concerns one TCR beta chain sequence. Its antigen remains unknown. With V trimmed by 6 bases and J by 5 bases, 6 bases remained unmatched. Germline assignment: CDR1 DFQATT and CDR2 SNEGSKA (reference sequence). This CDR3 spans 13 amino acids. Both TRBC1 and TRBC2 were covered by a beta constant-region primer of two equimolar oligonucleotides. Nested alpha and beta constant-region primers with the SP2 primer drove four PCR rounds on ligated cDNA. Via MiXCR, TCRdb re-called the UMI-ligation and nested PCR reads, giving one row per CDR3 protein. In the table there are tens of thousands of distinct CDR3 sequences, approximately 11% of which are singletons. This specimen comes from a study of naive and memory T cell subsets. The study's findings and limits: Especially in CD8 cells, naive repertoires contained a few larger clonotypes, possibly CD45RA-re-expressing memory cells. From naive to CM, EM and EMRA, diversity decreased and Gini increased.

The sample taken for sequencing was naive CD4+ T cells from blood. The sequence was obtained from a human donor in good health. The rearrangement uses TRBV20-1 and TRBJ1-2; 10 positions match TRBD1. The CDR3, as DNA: TGCAGTGCCAATCGACAGGGGGCTTATGGCTACACCTTC. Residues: CSANRQGAYGYTF.